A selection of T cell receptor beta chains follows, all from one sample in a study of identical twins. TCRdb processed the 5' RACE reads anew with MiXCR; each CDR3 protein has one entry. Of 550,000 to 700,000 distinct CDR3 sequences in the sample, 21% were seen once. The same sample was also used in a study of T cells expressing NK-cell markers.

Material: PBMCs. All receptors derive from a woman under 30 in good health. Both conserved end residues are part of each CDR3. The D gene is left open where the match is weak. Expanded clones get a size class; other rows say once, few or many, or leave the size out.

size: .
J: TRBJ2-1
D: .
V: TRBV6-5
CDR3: CASSSDPRTNLKGFRFF
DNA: TGTGCCAGCAGTTCCGACCCCCGGACAAATTTGAAAGGGTTTCGGTTCTTC

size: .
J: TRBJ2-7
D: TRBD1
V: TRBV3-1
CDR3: CASSPGDRAAGEQYF
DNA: TGTGCCAGCAGCCCGGGGGACAGGGCCGCAGGGGAGCAGTACTTC

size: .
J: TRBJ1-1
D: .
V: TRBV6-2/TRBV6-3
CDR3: CASRTQSRIREAFF
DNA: TGTGCCAGCAGAACCCAGTCTCGGATCAGGGAAGCTTTCTTT

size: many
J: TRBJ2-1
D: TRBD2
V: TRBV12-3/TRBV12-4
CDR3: CASRVGLAGLSNEQFF
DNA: TGTGCCAGCAGGGTGGGGTTAGCGGGACTGAGCAATGAGCAGTTCTTC

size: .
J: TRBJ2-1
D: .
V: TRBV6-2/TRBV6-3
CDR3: CASSLSPAFEQFF
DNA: TGTGCCAGCAGTTTAAGTCCAGCCTTTGAGCAGTTCTTC

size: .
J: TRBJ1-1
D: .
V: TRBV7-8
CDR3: CASSFTGSPKAFF
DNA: TGTGCCAGCAGCTTTACAGGGTCGCCAAAAGCTTTCTTT

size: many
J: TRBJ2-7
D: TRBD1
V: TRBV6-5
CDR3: CASSSQDRGGYEQYF
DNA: TGTGCCAGCAGTTCTCAAGACAGGGGGGGTTACGAGCAGTACTTC

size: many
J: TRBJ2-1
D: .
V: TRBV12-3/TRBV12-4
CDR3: CASSWGTPYNEQFF
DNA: TGTGCCAGCAGTTGGGGGACGCCCTACAATGAGCAGTTCTTC

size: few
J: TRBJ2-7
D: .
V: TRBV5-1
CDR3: CASRLGRDHEQYF
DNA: TGCGCCAGCAGACTTGGTAGGGACCACGAGCAGTACTTC

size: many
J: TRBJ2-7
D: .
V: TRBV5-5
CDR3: CASSYGPYEQYF
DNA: TGTGCCAGCAGCTACGGTCCCTACGAGCAGTACTTC

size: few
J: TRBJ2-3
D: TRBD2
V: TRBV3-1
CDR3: CASKSGREIGTDTQYF
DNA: TGTGCCAGCAAGTCGGGGCGGGAGATTGGAACAGATACGCAGTATTTT

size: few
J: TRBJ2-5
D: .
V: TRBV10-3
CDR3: CAISLDRSGTQYF
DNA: TGTGCCATCAGCCTCGACAGGAGTGGGACCCAGTACTTC

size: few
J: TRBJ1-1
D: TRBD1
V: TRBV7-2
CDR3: CASSPQRQGGGAFF
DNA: TGTGCCAGCAGCCCCCAACGACAGGGCGGCGGGGCTTTCTTT

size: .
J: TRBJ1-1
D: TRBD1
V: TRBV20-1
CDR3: CSAPSDRGTEAFF
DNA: TGCAGTGCCCCATCCGACAGGGGAACTGAAGCTTTCTTT

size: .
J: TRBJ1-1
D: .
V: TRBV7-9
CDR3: CASSLGVTGVMNTEAFF
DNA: TGTGCCAGCAGCTTAGGGGTGACAGGAGTAATGAACACTGAAGCTTTCTTT

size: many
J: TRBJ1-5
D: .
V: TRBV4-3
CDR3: CASSRVLSLGQPQHF
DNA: TGCGCCAGCAGCCGCGTTCTCTCCCTGGGACAGCCCCAGCATTTT

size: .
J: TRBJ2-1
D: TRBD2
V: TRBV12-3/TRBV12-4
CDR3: CASSLRTSRINEQFF
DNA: TGTGCCAGCAGTTTAAGGACTAGCCGGATAAATGAGCAGTTCTTC

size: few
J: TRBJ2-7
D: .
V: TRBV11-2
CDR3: CASSPTLVVRVGEQYF
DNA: TGTGCCAGCAGCCCCACCCTAGTGGTGCGGGTGGGCGAGCAGTACTTC

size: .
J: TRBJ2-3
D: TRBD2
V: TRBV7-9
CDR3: CASSLGASGAADTQYF
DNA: TGTGCCAGCAGCTTAGGGGCCAGCGGGGCAGCAGATACGCAGTATTTT

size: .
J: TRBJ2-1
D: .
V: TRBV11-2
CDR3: CASSLGHGQNNEQFF
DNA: TGTGCCAGCAGCCTCGGGCACGGGCAGAACAATGAGCAGTTCTTC

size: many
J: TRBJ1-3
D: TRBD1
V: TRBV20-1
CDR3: CSVGTGAGNTIYF
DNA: TGCAGTGTTGGGACAGGGGCTGGAAACACCATATATTTT

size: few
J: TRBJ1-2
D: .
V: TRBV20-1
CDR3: CSARDPLIGYTF
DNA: TGCAGTGCTAGAGATCCCCTAATTGGCTACACCTTC

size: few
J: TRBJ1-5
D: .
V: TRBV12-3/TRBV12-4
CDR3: CASSERGVQPQHF
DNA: TGTGCCAGCAGCGAGAGGGGGGTACAGCCCCAGCATTTT

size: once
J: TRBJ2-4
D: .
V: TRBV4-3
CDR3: CASSQDGQGLRGIQYF
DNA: TGCGCCAGCAGCCAAGATGGGCAGGGGCTCAGAGGCATTCAGTACTTC

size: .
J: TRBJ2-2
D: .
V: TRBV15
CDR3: CATSRTVQNTGELFF
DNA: TGTGCCACCAGCAGGACGGTTCAGAACACCGGGGAGCTGTTTTTT

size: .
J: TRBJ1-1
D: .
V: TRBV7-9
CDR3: CASSLGVAGAALAAFF
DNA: TGTGCCAGCAGCTTAGGAGTCGCGGGGGCCGCTCTGGCTGCTTTCTTT

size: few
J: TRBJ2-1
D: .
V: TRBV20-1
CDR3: CSASIGDNEQFF
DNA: TGCAGTGCTAGTATTGGGGATAATGAGCAGTTCTTC

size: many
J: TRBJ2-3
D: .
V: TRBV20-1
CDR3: CSAYRLADTQYF
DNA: TGCAGTGCTTATCGACTAGCAGATACGCAGTATTTT

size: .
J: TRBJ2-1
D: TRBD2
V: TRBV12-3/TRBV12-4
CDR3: CASSGLVPYNEQFF
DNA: TGTGCCAGCAGTGGACTAGTCCCCTACAATGAGCAGTTCTTC

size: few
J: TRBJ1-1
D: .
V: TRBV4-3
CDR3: CASSQDLRGTGTEAFF
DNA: TGCGCCAGCAGCCAAGATTTGAGAGGAACTGGCACTGAAGCTTTCTTT

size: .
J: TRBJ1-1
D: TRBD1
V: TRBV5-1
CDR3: CASSGRGQGAGTEAFF
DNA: TGCGCCAGCAGCGGCCGAGGACAGGGGGCCGGCACTGAAGCTTTCTTT

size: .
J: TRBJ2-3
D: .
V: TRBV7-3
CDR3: CASSPGYHTDTQYF
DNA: TGTGCCAGCAGCCCCGGATACCACACAGATACGCAGTATTTT

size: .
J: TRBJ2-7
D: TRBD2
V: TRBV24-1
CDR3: CATVASGVRGEQYF
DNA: TGTGCCACCGTGGCTAGCGGGGTTCGGGGGGAGCAGTACTTC

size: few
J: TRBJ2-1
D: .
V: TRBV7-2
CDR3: CASSLPTQRLFF
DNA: TGTGCCAGCAGCTTACCGACTCAAAGGCTGTTCTTC

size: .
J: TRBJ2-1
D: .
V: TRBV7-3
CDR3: CASSLKETLYNEQFF
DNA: TGTGCCAGCAGCTTAAAGGAGACCCTCTACAATGAGCAGTTCTTC

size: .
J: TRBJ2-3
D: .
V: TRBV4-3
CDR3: CASSQDVLGSSTDTQYF
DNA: TGCGCCAGCAGCCAAGATGTTTTGGGCAGCAGCACAGATACGCAGTATTTT

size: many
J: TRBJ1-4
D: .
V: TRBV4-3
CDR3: CASSQEWGADEKLFF
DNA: TGCGCCAGCAGCCAAGAGTGGGGGGCGGATGAAAAACTGTTTTTT

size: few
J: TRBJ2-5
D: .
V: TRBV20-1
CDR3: CSAHSGAQETQYF
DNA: TGCAGTGCGCATTCGGGGGCCCAAGAGACCCAGTACTTC

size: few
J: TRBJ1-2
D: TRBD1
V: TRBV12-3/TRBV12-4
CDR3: CASSSGQGAFYGYTF
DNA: TGTGCCAGCAGTTCGGGGCAGGGGGCTTTCTATGGCTACACCTTC

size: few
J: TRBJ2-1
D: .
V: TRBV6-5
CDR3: CASSYYGQREQFF
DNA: TGTGCCAGCAGTTACTACGGCCAAAGGGAGCAGTTCTTC

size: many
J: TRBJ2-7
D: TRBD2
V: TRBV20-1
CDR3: CSARPGTSGTYEQYF
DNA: TGCAGTGCTAGGCCCGGGACTAGCGGAACCTACGAGCAGTACTTC

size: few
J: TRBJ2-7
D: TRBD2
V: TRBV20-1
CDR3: CSARDSGGSSYEQYF
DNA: TGCAGTGCTAGAGATTCGGGCGGGAGTTCCTACGAGCAGTACTTC

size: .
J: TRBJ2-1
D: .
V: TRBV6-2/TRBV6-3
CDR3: CATRDSLYNEQFF
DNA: TGTGCCACCCGGGACTCGCTCTACAATGAGCAGTTCTTC

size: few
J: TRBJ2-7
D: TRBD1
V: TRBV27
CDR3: CASRDGTGGNNEQYF
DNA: TGTGCCAGCAGGGACGGAACAGGGGGCAACAACGAGCAGTACTTC

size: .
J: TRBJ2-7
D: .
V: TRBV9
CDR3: CASSVAGLASYEQYF
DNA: TGTGCCAGCAGCGTAGCCGGGCTAGCATCCTACGAGCAGTACTTC

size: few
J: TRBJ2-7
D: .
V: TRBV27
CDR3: CASSLPPGDSGTYEQYF
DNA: TGTGCCAGCAGTCTTCCCCCTGGTGATAGCGGCACCTACGAGCAGTACTTC

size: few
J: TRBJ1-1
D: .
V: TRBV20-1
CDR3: CSAIWDTEAFF
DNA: TGCAGTGCTATCTGGGATACTGAAGCTTTCTTT